What follows are 11 T cell receptor beta chains derived from one specimen sequenced in a study of blood T cell repertoires in COVID-19. Clones were sequenced by immunoSEQ multiplex PCR, and TCRdb holds only the in-frame ones, with some missing. The profile covers 45,000 to 65,000 clones, with nearly 90% appearing a single time and approximately 10% taken by the ten largest. What was sequenced was peripheral blood. The receptors shown here come from a man of 80 years or more with active or convalescent COVID-19.

V gene TRBV27 combines with J gene TRBJ2-7, with D maybe TRBD2 (7 bases). V was clipped by 3 bases and J by 3 bases, with 21 bases between them. CDR1 is MNHEY, CDR2 SMNVEV, per germline (reference sequence). This CDR3 has 17 residues. CDR3 DNA: TGTGCCAGCAGTTTTCGTGTCCGGGGGGCGGATATCTACGAGCAGTACTTC. The encoded protein is CASSFRVRGADIYEQYF.

This clone appeared a single time. The rearrangement joins TRBV4-3 to TRBJ2-5; TRBD2 is a possible D gene (6 bases). This CDR3 contains 14 residues. CDR1 is LGHNA, CDR2 YSLEER, per germline. The V gene lost 2 bases and the J gene lost 1 base, with 8 bases spanning the gap. The CDR3: CASSQLRGQETQYF. The CDR3 nucleotides are TGCGCCAGCAGCCAATTGCGGGGCCAAGAGACCCAGTACTTC.

The V and J genes are TRBV6-2 or TRBV6-3 and TRBJ2-1; tentatively, D is TRBD2 (6 bases). Trimming cost V 5 bases and J 6 bases, with 14 bases left between them. Germline V lookup: CDR1 MNHEY, CDR2 SVGEGT. The CDR3 consists of 14 residues. The DNA of the CDR3 is TGTGCCAGCAGTCCCACACCGGGGGTCAATGAGCAGTTCTTC. This translates into CASSPTPGVNEQFF.

This clone has just one count. The rearrangement links TRBV2 to TRBJ1-5, with TRBD1 as a possible D gene (6 bases). V lost 6 bases and J lost 6, with 18 bases in between. This CDR3 is built from 15 residues. Germline lookup yields CDR1 SNHLY and CDR2 FYNNEI. CDR3 loop: CASREEQGISQPQHF. In DNA, the CDR3 is TGTGCCAGCAGGGAGGAACAGGGAATCAGTCAGCCCCAGCATTTT. Filled out from reference TRBV2 and TRBJ1-5, the complete variable domain reads EPEVTQTPSHQVTQMGQEVILRCVPISNHLYFYWYRQILGQKVEFLVSFYNNEISEKSEIFDDQFSVERPDGSNFTLKIRSTKLEDSAMYFCASREEQGISQPQHFGDGTRLSIL.

This chain uses TRBV18 with TRBJ2-3; 10 nucleotides match TRBD2. The length of the CDR3 is 18 residues. The germline V gene has CDR1 KGHSH and CDR2 LQKENI. Unmatched junction bases numbered 14, after V lost 6 bases and J lost 2 bases. CDR3 region: CASSLVVLAGGTTDTQYF. DNA for the CDR3: TGTGCCAGCTCCCTCGTGGTCTTAGCGGGAGGTACCACAGATACGCAGTATTTT. Together with reference TRBV18 and TRBJ2-3, the CDR3 gives the full variable domain: NAGVMQNPRHLVRRRGQEARLRCSPMKGHSHVYWYRQLPEEGLKFMVYLQKENIIDESGMPKERFSAEFPKEGPSILRIQQVVRGDSAAYFCASSLVVLAGGTTDTQYFGPGTRLTVL.

The J gene is TRBJ1-1, the V gene TRBV5-6; D is possibly TRBD1 (6 bases). CDR1 and CDR2 from the germline V gene are SGHDT and YYEEEE. The CDR3 is 16 amino acids. V was trimmed by 1 base and J by 0 bases, leaving 13 bases between them. Written as DNA, the CDR3 is TGTGCCAGCAGCTTGTTGGGGCAGGGGATGAACACTGAAGCTTTCTTT. This encodes CASSLLGQGMNTEAFF.

V and J are TRBV11-2 and TRBJ1-2; D might be TRBD1 (5 bases). In germline, CDR1 is SGHAT, CDR2 FQNNGV. Trimming took off 5 bases at V and 7 bases at J, with 20 bases between the two ends. This CDR3 has 15 residues. As DNA, the CDR3 is TGTGCCAGCAGCCAGGAGGGGTATTCGACGGGTGGCTACACCTTC. It yields the protein CASSQEGYSTGGYTF.

The V call is TRBV28, the J call TRBJ2-5; TRBD1 matches 10 bases. Germline loops: CDR1 MDHEN, CDR2 SYDVKM. The CDR3 has 13 amino acids. V was clipped by 2 bases and J by 7 bases; unmatched bases: 1. The CDR3 sequence is CASSLGTGATQYF. The CDR3, as DNA: TGTGCCAGCAGTTTAGGGACAGGGGCGACCCAGTACTTC.

The rearrangement links TRBV19 to TRBJ2-2; no clear D. The CDR3 covers 14 residues. Germline V gives CDR1 LNHDA, CDR2 SQIVND (reference sequence). V was clipped by 5 bases and J by 2 bases, with 9 bases between them. DNA of the CDR3: TGTGCCAGTAGTTCAACGGTTAACACCGGGGAGCTGTTTTTT. It yields the protein CASSSTVNTGELFF.

This clone was seen just once. The chain carries TRBV7-8 and TRBJ2-2, with TRBD1 identical over 8 bases. With V trimmed by 5 bases and J by 4 bases, 12 bases remained unmatched. Germline V CDR1 and CDR2: SGHVS, FQNEAQ. The length of the CDR3 is 17 residues. This chain's CDR3 is CASSRVLGDRGTGELFF. The CDR3 DNA is TGTGCCAGCAGCCGCGTGCTGGGAGACAGGGGCACCGGGGAGCTGTTTTTT.

In this sample, this clone turned up once. J is TRBJ2-5 and V is TRBV5-1, with D tentatively TRBD1 (5 bases). Trimming left V 0 bases short and J 5 bases short, with 20 bases between. This CDR3 contains 17 residues. From germline, CDR1 is SGHRS and CDR2 YFSETQ. The CDR3 DNA reads TGCGCCAGCAGCTTGGTGGTCCAGGGTTCGTCGCCTGAGACCCAGTACTTC. It is translated as CASSLVVQGSSPETQYF.